This T cell receptor (beta chain) originates from a study of T cells in Graves' hyperthyroidism and ophthalmopathy. Study-wide results and caveats: Ophthalmopathy got predicted by the model a median around 6.8 months before its onset. Appearing also in blood were most of the thyroid clonotypes expanded above 0.001.

Turning to this clonotype: No antigen is known for it.

In patients aged 18 to 65, hyperthyroidism was newly diagnosed, with duration under 2 months. Clinical symptoms, serum thyroxine and TRAb, thyroid ultrasound and orbital computed tomography together formed the diagnostic basis. Germline V gene lookup returns CDR1 LNHNV and CDR2 YYDKDF (reference sequence). The length of the CDR3 is 14 residues. TCR beta CDR3 regions were amplified from RNA transcripts. HTBI primers were employed in a first-round RT-PCR of the TCR CDR3. One entry per CDR3 protein, called by TCRdb with MiXCR from the multiplex PCR reads. The repertoire holds some 760,000 distinct CDR3 sequences, with about 15% as singletons.

What was sequenced was blood. The chain recombines TRBV15 with TRBJ2-5; 8 bases align to TRBD1. The J call is in doubt because the DNA end fits TRBJ2-1 better. The clonotype was recovered from a woman aged 18-29 years with Graves' hyperthyroidism. The CDR3 bases are TGTGCCACCAGCAGGGGACAGGACCAAGAGACCCAGTTCTTC. Its translation is CATSRGQDQETQFF.